This TCR beta chain was found in a study of PD-1 blockade in classical Hodgkin lymphoma. Findings and caveats of the study: While CD8+ TCR diversity did not rise significantly by C4D1, CD4+ TCR diversity did.

Each of the patients experienced relapse following autologous stem cell transplantation, and their brentuximab vedotin exposure differed. Assay: immunoSEQ multiplex PCR; the TCRdb copy retains only in-frame clones and omits some. The data hold tens of thousands of clones, with about nine tenths observed a single time. Turning to this clone: The target antigen is unknown.

The CDR3 is 16 residues long. Trimming cost V 8 bases and J 1 base, with 17 bases left between them. Germline V gives CDR1 SGHTA, CDR2 FQGTGA. Sequencing was performed on peripheral blood mononuclear cells (PBMCs), taken at baseline. The TCR sequence derives from a human donor with classical Hodgkin lymphoma. The chain uses TRBV7-3 and TRBJ2-2, with a weak D call TRBD1 (6 bases). The CDR3 DNA is TGTGCCAGCTGGGGGATGGACAGACTGAACACCGGGGAGCTGTTTTTT. As protein: CASWGMDRLNTGELFF.